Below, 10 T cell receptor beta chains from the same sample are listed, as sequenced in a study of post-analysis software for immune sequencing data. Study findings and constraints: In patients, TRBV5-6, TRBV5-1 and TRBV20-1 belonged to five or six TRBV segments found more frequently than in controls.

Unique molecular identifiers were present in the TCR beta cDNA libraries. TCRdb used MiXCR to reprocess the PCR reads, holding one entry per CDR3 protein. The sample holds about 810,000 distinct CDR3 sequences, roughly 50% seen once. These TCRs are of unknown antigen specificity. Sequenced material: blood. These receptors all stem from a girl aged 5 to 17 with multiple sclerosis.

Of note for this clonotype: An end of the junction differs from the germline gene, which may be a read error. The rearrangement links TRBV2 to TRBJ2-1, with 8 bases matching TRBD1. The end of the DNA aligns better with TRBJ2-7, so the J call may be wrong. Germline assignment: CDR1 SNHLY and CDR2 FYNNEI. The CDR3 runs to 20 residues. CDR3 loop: CASSEAMTGVLQGGYDEQYF. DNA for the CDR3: TGTGCCAGCAGCGAAGCCATGACAGGGGTCCTCCAAGGGGGTTACGATGAGCAGTACTTC.

The CDR3 protein is CASSLGQPGTDTQYF. DNA for the CDR3: TGCGCCAGCAGCTTGGGGCAGCCCGGCACAGATACGCAGTATTTT. The V call is TRBV5-1, the J call TRBJ2-3; D is undetermined. The germline V gene has CDR1 SGHRS and CDR2 YFSETQ. The CDR3 runs to 15 residues. The V end lost 0 bases, the J end lost 1 base, and 9 bases lay between the germline ends.

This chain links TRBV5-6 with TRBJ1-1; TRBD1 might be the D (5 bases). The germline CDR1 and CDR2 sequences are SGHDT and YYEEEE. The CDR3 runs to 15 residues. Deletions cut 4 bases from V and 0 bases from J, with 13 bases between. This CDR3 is CASSDQGGMNTEAFF. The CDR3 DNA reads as TGTGCCAGCAGCGATCAGGGCGGCATGAACACTGAAGCTTTCTTT.

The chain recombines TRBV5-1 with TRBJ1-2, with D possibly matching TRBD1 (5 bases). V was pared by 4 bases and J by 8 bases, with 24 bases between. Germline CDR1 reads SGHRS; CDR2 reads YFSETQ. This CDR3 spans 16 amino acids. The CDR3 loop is CASSPAAGPHTRGYTF. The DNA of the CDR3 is TGCGCCAGCAGCCCCGCGGCGGGGCCCCACACCAGGGGCTACACCTTC.

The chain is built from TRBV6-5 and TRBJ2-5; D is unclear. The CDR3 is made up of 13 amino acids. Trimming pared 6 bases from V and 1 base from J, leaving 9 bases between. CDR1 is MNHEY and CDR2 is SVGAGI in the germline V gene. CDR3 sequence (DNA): TGTGCCAGCAGACCGCATAGCCAAGAGACCCAGTACTTC. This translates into CASRPHSQETQYF.

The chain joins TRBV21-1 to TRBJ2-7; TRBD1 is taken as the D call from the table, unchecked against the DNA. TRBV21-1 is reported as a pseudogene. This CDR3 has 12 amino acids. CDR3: CASARGAYEQYF. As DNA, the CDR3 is TGTGCCAGCGCCAGGGGGGCCTACGAGCAGTACTTC.

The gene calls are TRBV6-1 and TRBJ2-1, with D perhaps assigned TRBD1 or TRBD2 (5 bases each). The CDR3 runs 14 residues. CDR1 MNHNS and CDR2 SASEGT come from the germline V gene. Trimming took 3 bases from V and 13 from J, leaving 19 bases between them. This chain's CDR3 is CASSDDRDPPGQFF. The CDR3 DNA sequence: TGTGCCAGCAGTGACGACCGGGACCCCCCGGGTCAGTTCTTC.

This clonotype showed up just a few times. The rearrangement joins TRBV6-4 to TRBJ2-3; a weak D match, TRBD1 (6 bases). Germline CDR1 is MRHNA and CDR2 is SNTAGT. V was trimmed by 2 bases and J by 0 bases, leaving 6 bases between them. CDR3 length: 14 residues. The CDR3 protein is CASSDQGSTDTQYF. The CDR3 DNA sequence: TGTGCCAGCAGTGACCAGGGGAGCACAGATACGCAGTATTTT.

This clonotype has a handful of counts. CDR3 sequence reads: CSASPTPYRGAEQYF. CDR3 nucleotides: TGCAGTGCTAGCCCCACTCCGTACAGGGGAGCCGAGCAGTACTTC. The chain has TRBV20-1 and TRBJ2-7; 7 bases match TRBD1. With 3 bases clipped from V and 6 bases from J, the junction kept 14 bases outside the gene matches. The CDR3 length is 15 residues. CDR1 and CDR2 (germline): DFQATT, SNEGSKA (reference sequence).

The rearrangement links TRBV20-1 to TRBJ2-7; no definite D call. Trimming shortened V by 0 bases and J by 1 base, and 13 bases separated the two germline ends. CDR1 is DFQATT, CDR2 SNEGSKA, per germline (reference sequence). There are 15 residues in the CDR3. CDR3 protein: CSARDHRGSSYEQYF. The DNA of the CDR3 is TGCAGTGCTAGAGATCATAGAGGATCGTCCTACGAGCAGTACTTC.